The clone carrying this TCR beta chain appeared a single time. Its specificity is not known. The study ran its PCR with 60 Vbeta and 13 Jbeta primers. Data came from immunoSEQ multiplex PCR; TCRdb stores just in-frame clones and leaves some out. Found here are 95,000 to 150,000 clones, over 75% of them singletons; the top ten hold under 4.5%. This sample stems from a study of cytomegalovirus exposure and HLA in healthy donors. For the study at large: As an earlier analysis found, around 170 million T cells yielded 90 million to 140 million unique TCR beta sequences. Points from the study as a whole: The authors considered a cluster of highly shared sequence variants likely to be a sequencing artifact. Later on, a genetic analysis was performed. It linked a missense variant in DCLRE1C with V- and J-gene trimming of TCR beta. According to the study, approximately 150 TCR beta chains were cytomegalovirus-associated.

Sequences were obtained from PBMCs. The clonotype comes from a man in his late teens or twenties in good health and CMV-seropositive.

This CDR3 reads CAFSGGGNQPQHF. The CDR3 nucleotides are TGTGCCTTTTCAGGGGGCGGCAATCAGCCCCAGCATTTT. The rearrangement links TRBV30 to TRBJ1-5; 8 bases align to TRBD1. Germline-derived CDR1 and CDR2 are GTSNPN and SVGIG (reference sequence). This CDR3 is 13 amino acids long. V was clipped by 7 bases and J by 2 bases; unmatched bases: 4.